A selection of T cell receptor beta chains follows, all from one sample in a study of CD8 T cells in ankylosing spondylitis. Via MiXCR, TCRdb re-called the 5' RACE reads, giving one row per CDR3 protein. In the table there are more than 500,000 distinct CDR3 sequences, roughly 5% of which are singletons. The sample consisted of blood, either unsorted or a sorted T cell fraction (not recorded which). Receptor source: a male donor with ankylosing spondylitis. Both conserved end residues are part of each CDR3. The D gene is left open where the match is weak. Size is stated for part of the rows, as once, few or many counts, or as a class when the clone is expanded.

j_call | v_call | d_call | clone_size | cdr3_nt | cdr3_aa
TRBJ2-1 | TRBV29-1 | TRBD2 | many | TGCAGCGTCGCCCTCCGACTAGCGGTAAAATACAATGAGCAGTTCTTC | CSVALRLAVKYNEQFF
TRBJ2-7 | TRBV3-1 | NA | many | TGTGCCAGCAGCTGGGGGGGCCAATCCCACGAGCAGTACTTC | CASSWGGQSHEQYF
TRBJ2-1 | TRBV7-2 | NA | many | TGTGCCAGCACACCCTCAGGAAACAATGAGCAGTTCTTC | CASTPSGNNEQFF
TRBJ2-7 | TRBV15 | NA | few | TGTGCCACCAGCACCGGGACGGGGGTGGGCGAGCAGTACTTC | CATSTGTGVGEQYF
TRBJ1-2 | TRBV21-1 | NA | NA | TGTGCCAGCAGCAAAGGGCGGGGTCATGGCTACACCTTC | CASSKGRGHGYTF
TRBJ2-7 | TRBV4-1 | NA | few | TGCGCCAGCAGCTCTACAACTATCTTCTCCTACGAGCAGTACTTC | CASSSTTIFSYEQYF
TRBJ1-3 | TRBV7-2 | NA | few | TGTGCCAGCCGGGAGTTCCCTGGAAACACCATATATTTT | CASREFPGNTIYF
TRBJ2-5 | TRBV10-3 | NA | many | TGTGCCATCAGTGAGTCTAAGATCGTCCAAGAGACCCAGTACTTC | CAISESKIVQETQYF
TRBJ2-4 | TRBV6-2/TRBV6-3 | NA | NA | TGTGCCAGCAGTTACTCGGCACCACTGGACATTCAGTACTTC | CASSYSAPLDIQYF
TRBJ2-1 | TRBV11-3 | NA | few | TGTGCCAGCAGCTTTGCTGGGGGACGCGAGCAGTTCTTC | CASSFAGGREQFF
TRBJ1-3 | TRBV20-1 | TRBD1 | many | TGCAGTGCTAGAGACGGGACAGGGATAGACACCATATATTTT | CSARDGTGIDTIYF
TRBJ2-1 | TRBV20-1 | NA | many | TGCAGTGCTCCTCTCAGCTCCTACAATGAGCAGTTCTTC | CSAPLSSYNEQFF
TRBJ1-1 | TRBV6-2/TRBV6-3 | NA | many | TGTGCCAGCAGTTATGACGGAGACACTGAAGCTTTCTTT | CASSYDGDTEAFF
TRBJ2-2 | TRBV5-1 | TRBD1 | few | TGCGCCAGCAGCCCACAAACAGGGGAGAACACCGTGGAGCTGTTTTTT | CASSPQTGENTVELFF
TRBJ2-7 | TRBV4-1 | NA | few | TGCGCCAGCAGCCCCTGGGGTGGGGACACTTCCTACGAGCAGTACTTC | CASSPWGGDTSYEQYF
TRBJ1-2 | TRBV12-3/TRBV12-4 | TRBD1 | many | TGTGCCAGCAGGGGACAGGGGGGCTATGGCTACACCTTC | CASRGQGGYGYTF
TRBJ2-1 | TRBV4-1 | NA | NA | TGCGCCAGCAGCCAAGACTGGGTCCGGGAGCAGTTCTTC | CASSQDWVREQFF
TRBJ2-3 | TRBV20-1 | NA | many | TGCAGTCTCGAGACGCATACGCAGTATTTT | CSLETHTQYF
TRBJ2-3 | TRBV29-1 | NA | many | TGCAGCGTTGGGGCAATAGCGAGCACAGATACGCAGTATTTT | CSVGAIASTDTQYF
TRBJ1-2 | TRBV6-2/TRBV6-3 | NA | many | TGTGCCAGCAGTTACTTCTCGTCGTCGGATCGTGGCTACACCTTC | CASSYFSSSDRGYTF